This TCR beta chain was captured in a study of cytomegalovirus exposure and HLA in healthy donors. Broader study findings: 87-base-pair reads could not separate some V segments, including TRBV6-2 and TRBV6-3. Trimming of TCR beta V- and J-genes showed a link, identified in a later analysis, to a missense DCLRE1C variant. There were a few CMV-associated chains whose specificity for CMV antigens was confirmed in vitro. TCR beta V segments were, for the most part, productive about 87% or about 30% of the time in an earlier analysis.

With respect to this clone: Its antigen remains unidentified.

This PCR relied on a set of 60 Vbeta primers and 13 Jbeta primers. Only in-frame clones appear in the TCRdb table, and some are missing; sequencing was by immunoSEQ multiplex PCR. The sample yields around 65,000 clones, approximately 77% seen once. The length of the CDR3 is 11 residues. Germline V gene data show CDR1 as DFQATT and CDR2 as SNEGSKA (reference sequence). V lost 3 bases and J 6 bases, leaving 8 bases between the germline ends. This receptor was identified in a woman under 40 in good health and CMV-seropositive. Sequenced sample: PBMCs. The genes are TRBV20-1 and TRBJ1-2; D remains unclear. Written as DNA, the CDR3 is TGCAGTGCTAGGCTACCTGATGGCTACACCTTC. Residues: CSARLPDGYTF.